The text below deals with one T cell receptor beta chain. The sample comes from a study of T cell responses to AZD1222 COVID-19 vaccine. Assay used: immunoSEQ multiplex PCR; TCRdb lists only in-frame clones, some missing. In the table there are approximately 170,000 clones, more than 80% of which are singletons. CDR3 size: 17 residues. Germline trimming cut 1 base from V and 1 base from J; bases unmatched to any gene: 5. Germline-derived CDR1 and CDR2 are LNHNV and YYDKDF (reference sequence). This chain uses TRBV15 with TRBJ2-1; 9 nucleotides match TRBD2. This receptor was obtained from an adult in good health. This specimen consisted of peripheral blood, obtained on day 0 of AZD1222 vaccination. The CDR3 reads CATSRVRAGGSYNEQFF. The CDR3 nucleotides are TGTGCCACCAGCAGAGTTCGAGCGGGAGGATCCTACAATGAGCAGTTCTTC. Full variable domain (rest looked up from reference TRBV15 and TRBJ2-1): DAMVIQNPRYQVTQFGKPVTLSCSQTLNHNVMYWYQQKSSQAPKLLFHYYDKDFNNEADTPDNFQSRRPNTSFCFLDIRSPGLGDTAMYLCATSRVRAGGSYNEQFFGPGTRLTVL.